This TCR beta chain was found in a study of patients and donors after allogeneic stem cell transplantation. TCRdb reanalysed the RT-PCR reads using MiXCR and keeps one entry per CDR3 protein. The top ten hold around a tenth of the sample, which has about 230,000 distinct CDR3 sequences, around an eighth seen once. This CDR3 spans 16 amino acids. V shed 6 bases, J shed 5 bases, and the junction held 8 bases outside the gene matches. The germline gives CDR1 LNHDA, CDR2 SQIVND (reference sequence). The specimen was blood, either unsorted or a sorted T cell fraction (not recorded which). The sequence derives from a human donor who was either an allogeneic HSCT recipient or a stem cell or donor lymphocyte infusion donor (not recorded which). It is not recorded whose cells these are; they may come from a transplant donor. The chain uses TRBV19 and TRBJ1-5; 12 bases line up with TRBD1. The CDR3 protein is CASSPRDRGPHQPQHF. The CDR3 DNA follows: TGTGCCAGTAGCCCCCGGGACAGGGGGCCCCATCAGCCCCAGCATTTT.